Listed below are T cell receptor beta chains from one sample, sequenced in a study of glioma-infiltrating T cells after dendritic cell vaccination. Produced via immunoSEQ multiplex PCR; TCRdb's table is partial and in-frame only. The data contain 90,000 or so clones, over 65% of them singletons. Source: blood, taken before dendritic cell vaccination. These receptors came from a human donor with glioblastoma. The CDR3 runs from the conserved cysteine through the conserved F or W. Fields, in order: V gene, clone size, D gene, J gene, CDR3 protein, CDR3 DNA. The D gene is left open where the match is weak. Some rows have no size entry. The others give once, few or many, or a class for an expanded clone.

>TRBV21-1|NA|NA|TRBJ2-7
CASIFQGGLAGGSYEQYF
TGTGCCAGCATCTTTCAAGGGGGGTTAGCGGGGGGCAGTTACGAGCAGTACTTC
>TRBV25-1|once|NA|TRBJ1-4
CASRSPATNEKLFF
TGTGCCAGCAGGTCCCCGGCAACTAATGAAAAACTGTTTTTT
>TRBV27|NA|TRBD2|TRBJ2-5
CASSSVAGVETQYF
TGTGCCAGCAGTTCGGTAGCGGGAGTTGAGACCCAGTACTTC
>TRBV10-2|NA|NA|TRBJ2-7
CASERDFSYEQYF
TGCGCCAGCGAACGGGACTTCTCCTACGAGCAGTACTTC
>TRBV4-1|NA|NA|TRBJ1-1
CASSQVFAEAFF
TGCGCCAGCAGCCAAGTTTTCGCTGAAGCTTTCTTT
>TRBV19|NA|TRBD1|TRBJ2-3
CASSRGQGWADTQYF
TGTGCCAGTAGTAGGGGACAGGGTTGGGCAGATACGCAGTATTTT
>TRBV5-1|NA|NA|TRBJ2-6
CASSLQSGANVLTF
TGCGCCAGCAGCTTGCAGTCTGGGGCCAACGTCCTGACTTTC
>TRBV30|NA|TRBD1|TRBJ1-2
CAWTRGPYGYTF
TGTGCCTGGACCAGGGGGCCCTATGGCTACACCTTC
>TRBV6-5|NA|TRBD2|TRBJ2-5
CASSRTGTMTETQYF
TGTGCCAGCAGTCGGACCGGGACTATGACAGAGACCCAGTACTTC
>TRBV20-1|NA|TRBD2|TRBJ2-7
CSASGLLEQYF
TGCAGTGCATCGGGACTACTCGAGCAGTACTTC